The clone carrying this T cell receptor (beta chain) was observed a few times. The antigen is unknown. CDR3 length equals 14 residues. Germline V gene data show CDR1 as SNHLY and CDR2 as FYNNEI. After removal of 6 bases from V and 6 bases from J, the junction contained 9 bases not matched to a gene. This specimen belongs to a study of T cell repertoires in cytomegalovirus infection. Across the study: As its CMV epitopes, the study selected recently identified HLA-C-restricted and well-studied HLA-B-restricted targets. Through public TCR beta signatures, both CMV infection and matching HLA type were indicated. Points from the study as a whole: Across the ex vivo response, the dominant clonotypes were HLA-C-restricted CMV-specific TCR beta clonotypes. There were carriers of CMV plus the relevant HLA, and cumulative public TCR beta family frequency identified them.

TCRdb recomputed calls from the reads with MiXCR, one row per CDR3 protein. The sample records roughly 100,000 distinct CDR3 sequences, around 45% being singletons. This receptor was obtained from a human donor in good health (CMV status not recorded). Some clones in this sample may be carry-over from other donors' samples. The gene calls are TRBV2 and TRBJ1-2, with 8 nucleotides matching TRBD1. This specimen was CD8+ T cells from cultured PBMCs, taken from culture after CMV antigen stimulation. The CDR3 protein is CASRETGGTNGYTF. CDR3 bases: TGTGCCAGCAGGGAAACAGGGGGTACCAATGGCTACACCTTC.